This T cell receptor beta chain was captured by sequencing in a study of CD8 T cells in Susac syndrome. Reverse transcription of about 0.5 to 1 ug RNA used random hexamers. By means of immunoSEQ multiplex PCR, TCR beta CDR3 spanning 54 Vbeta and 13 Jbeta underwent amplification. From the immunoSEQ multiplex PCR reads, TCRdb called clonotypes with MiXCR, one entry per CDR3 protein. The sample gives 190,000 or so distinct CDR3 sequences, roughly 96% of which show up once; 0.093% is in the top ten. The multiple sclerosis controls were treatment-naive patients affected by stable or active relapsing-remitting disease. This CDR3 spans 13 amino acids. V was clipped by 3 bases and J by 2 bases, with 4 bases between them.

This sequence joins TRBV12-3 or TRBV12-4 and TRBJ2-2; D uncertain. The sample was CD4+ T cells from PBMCs. This TCR derives from a human donor with multiple sclerosis. CDR3 DNA sequence: TGTGCCAGCAGTTTGGGTAACACCGGGGAGCTGTTTTTT. It yields the protein CASSLGNTGELFF.